The 32 T cell receptor beta chains below were found in one sample sequenced in a study of vaccination effects on CD4 cells after COVID-19. Their cognate antigens are unknown. Ahead of sequencing, the ViraFEST assay grew antigen-specific CD4+ T cells using viral peptide pools. The culture ran for nine to eleven days, and then CD4+ T cells were isolated. Participants were given two doses of BNT162b2 or mRNA-1273 vaccine. Repertoires were generated with immunoSEQ multiplex PCR, while TCRdb's copy carries only in-frame clones and drops some. The repertoire has around 16,000 clones, about two thirds of them found once; the top ten carry about 8.2%. The sample was CD4+ T cells from PBMCs cultured with SARS-CoV-2 spike peptides, taken after COVID-19 vaccination. The receptors here all came from a human donor who received a COVID-19 vaccine.

The gene calls are TRBV5-1 and TRBJ2-7; D ambiguous. The CDR3 sequence is 14 residues long. Trimming took 3 bases from V and 2 from J, leaving 12 bases between them. Germline CDR1 is SGHRS and CDR2 is YFSETQ. CDR3 coding DNA: TGCGCCAGCAGCTCCGGTCCATCTACCTACGAGCAGTACTTC. Encoded protein: CASSSGPSTYEQYF.

The rearrangement links TRBV12-3 or TRBV12-4 to TRBJ2-7, with D unresolved. The V end lost 3 bases, the J end lost 4 bases, and 10 bases lay between the germline ends. CDR3 length equals 13 residues. CDR3 loop: CASSLAVSYEQYF. The CDR3 bases are TGTGCCAGCAGTTTGGCGGTTAGTTACGAGCAGTACTTC.

The chain has TRBV19 and TRBJ2-1; 14 bases agree with TRBD2. The junction had 9 bases not matched to a gene; V was cut back by 8 bases and J by 9 bases. CDR3 length: 15 amino acids. Per germline, CDR1 LNHDA and CDR2 SQIVND (reference sequence). The DNA for the CDR3 is TGTGCCAGTTTACAGGGACTAGCGGGAGTAGGTGAGCAGTTCTTC. This codes for CASLQGLAGVGEQFF.

The V gene is TRBV5-4, the J gene TRBJ2-7; D might be TRBD2 (5 bases). CDR1 is SGHNT, CDR2 YYREEE, per germline (reference sequence). This CDR3 contains 16 residues. The germline V and J ends were trimmed by 4 bases and 0 bases, with 17 bases remaining between them. DNA for the CDR3: TGTGCCAGCAGCCGTACGGGGTTAACCGTCTCCTACGAGCAGTACTTC. Translation: CASSRTGLTVSYEQYF.

Details on this clone: The sample carries other DNA sequences with the same CDR3. The chain uses TRBV12-3 or TRBV12-4 and TRBJ1-2; the D gene is possibly TRBD1 (5 bases). Trimming removed 3 bases at V and 5 bases at J, with 7 bases between. There are 12 residues in the CDR3. In nucleotides, the CDR3 is TGTGCCAGCAGTTTGAGGGGATATGGCTACACCTTC. Translating gives CASSLRGYGYTF.

This clone was observed once. The chain carries TRBV20-1 and TRBJ1-4; 8 nucleotides agree with TRBD1. V was clipped by 3 bases and J by 6 bases; unmatched bases: 6. CDR1 and CDR2 from the germline V gene are DFQATT and SNEGSKA (reference sequence). The CDR3 is made up of 14 amino acids. The CDR3 spells CSASSADRDEKLFF. The DNA for the CDR3 is TGCAGTGCTAGTTCTGCGGACAGGGATGAAAAACTGTTTTTT.

CDR3 coding DNA: TGTGCCAGTAGCGCACCGGGACGTCACTACGAGCAGTACTTC. Encoded protein: CASSAPGRHYEQYF. This sequence joins TRBV19 and TRBJ2-7; the D call may be TRBD1 or TRBD2 (5 bases each). This CDR3 contains 14 residues. Germline-derived CDR1 and CDR2 are LNHDA and SQIVND (reference sequence). Trimming shortened V by 6 bases and J by 3 bases, and 15 bases separated the two germline ends.

This clone was observed a few times. V and J are TRBV5-6 and TRBJ1-2; 9 bases agree with TRBD1. V lost 4 bases to trimming and J lost 8 bases; unmatched junction nucleotides: 15. In germline, CDR1 is SGHDT, CDR2 YYEEEE. The CDR3 extends over 16 amino acids. CDR3 bases: TGTGCCAGCAGCAAAAAAACTGAGGGACAGGGTGAAGGCTACACCTTC. Its translation: CASSKKTEGQGEGYTF.

The CDR3 nucleotides read TGTGCCAGCAGCTTAGGGCCAGCGGGGGGGCAGGGGCTCGGGGAGCTGTTTTTT. It is translated as CASSLGPAGGQGLGELFF. This rearrangement joins TRBV7-2 to TRBJ2-2, with 10 bases matching TRBD2. CDR1 is SGHTA, CDR2 FQGNSA, per germline. The CDR3 sequence is 18 residues long. V gave up 1 base and J gave up 7 bases; unmatched junction bases: 12.

The chain links TRBV5-1 to TRBJ2-1; D unresolved. The CDR3 length is 16 residues. The germline V gene encodes CDR1 SGHRS and CDR2 YFSETQ. V lost 4 bases and J lost 0, with 14 bases in between. This CDR3 is CASSPGSTHSYNEQFF. Here the CDR3 DNA reads TGCGCCAGCAGCCCAGGCTCTACTCACTCCTACAATGAGCAGTTCTTC. The variable domain in full, completed from reference TRBV5-1 and TRBJ2-1, reads KAGVTQTPRYLIKTRGQQVTLSCSPISGHRSVSWYQQTPGQGLQFLFEYFSETQRNKGNFPGRFSGRQFSNSRSEMNVSTLELGDSALYLCASSPGSTHSYNEQFFGPGTRLTVL.

The chain has TRBV18 and TRBJ2-2; D is unresolved. Per germline, CDR1 KGHSH and CDR2 LQKENI. Trimming stripped 2 bases from V and 6 bases from J, with 13 bases between. The CDR3 has 15 amino acids. This CDR3 reads CASSPKGFGSGELFF. CDR3 nucleotide sequence: TGTGCCAGCTCACCAAAGGGCTTTGGATCCGGGGAGCTGTTTTTT.

Only one count was recorded for this clone. The chain is built from TRBV3-1 (or the pseudogene TRBV3-2) and TRBJ2-2, with D unresolved. The germline V gene has CDR1 LGHDT and CDR2 YNNKEL (reference sequence). Between the trimmed V and J ends, which lost 2 bases and 7 bases, there was a span of 8 bases. This CDR3 contains 13 residues. The CDR3 protein is CASSQSPRGELFF. The CDR3 DNA is TGTGCCAGCAGCCAATCGCCGCGCGGGGAGCTGTTTTTT.

The chain employs TRBV12-5 and TRBJ1-1; the match to TRBD1 covers 9 bases. The CDR3 contains 13 residues. The junction had 4 bases not matched to a gene; V was cut back by 6 bases and J by 5 bases. Germline V gives CDR1 LGHNT, CDR2 FRNRAP. The CDR3 DNA follows: TGTGCTAGTGGGAACAGGGGGCGAACTGAAGCTTTCTTT. It yields the protein CASGNRGRTEAFF.

This clone was detected ten times or more. The chain is built from TRBV2 and TRBJ1-1, with a weak D call TRBD1 (5 bases). Germline V gives CDR1 SNHLY, CDR2 FYNNEI. The CDR3 length is 13 residues. The V gene lost 6 bases and the J gene lost 4 bases, with 12 bases spanning the gap. The CDR3 reads CASRREGSTEAFF. CDR3 DNA sequence: TGTGCCAGCAGGAGAGAGGGGAGCACTGAAGCTTTCTTT.

V usage is TRBV4-1 and J usage is TRBJ1-3; D not certain. The CDR3 sequence is 15 residues long. Germline CDR1 is MGHRA and CDR2 is YSYEKL. V lost 1 base and J lost 4, with 11 bases in between. CDR3 in amino acids: CASSQGALGGNTIYF. The CDR3 DNA is TGCGCCAGCAGCCAAGGGGCATTAGGGGGAAACACCATATATTTT.

The V and J genes are TRBV29-1 and TRBJ1-4; 7 nucleotides align to TRBD1. J was trimmed by 8 bases and V by 7 bases; bases with no gene match: 7. The CDR3 covers 12 residues. Germline CDR1 SQVTM, CDR2 ANQGSEA. This CDR3 reads CSGRTGGEKLFF. The CDR3, as DNA: TGCAGCGGACGGACAGGCGGAGAAAAACTGTTTTTT.

The chain has TRBV19 and TRBJ2-2; the D call may be TRBD1 or TRBD2 (6 bases each). Per the germline V gene, CDR1 is LNHDA and CDR2 is SQIVND (reference sequence). V shed 9 bases and J shed 5 bases, with 13 bases lying between them. The CDR3 is 13 amino acids. CDR3: CASRRGVTGELFF. CDR3 DNA sequence: TGTGCCAGCCGGAGGGGGGTGACCGGGGAGCTGTTTTTT.

The genes are TRBV19 and TRBJ1-1; tentatively, D is TRBD1 (5 bases). V shed 5 bases and J shed 6 bases, with 19 bases lying between them. Germline V gives CDR1 LNHDA, CDR2 SQIVND (reference sequence). The CDR3 loop spans 15 amino acids. The CDR3 DNA follows: TGTGCCAGTAGTTACGCGGGGGGATCGGGCGCTGAAGCTTTCTTT. This encodes CASSYAGGSGAEAFF.

This clone was seen once. The chain has TRBV6-5 and TRBJ2-1, with D perhaps matching TRBD2 (6 bases). Per the germline V gene, CDR1 is MNHEY and CDR2 is SVGAGI. The CDR3 has 15 residues. With 5 bases removed from V and 10 bases from J, the gap between germline ends came to 21 bases. The CDR3 reads CASSNLTGVRWEQFF. The CDR3 coding sequence is TGTGCCAGCAGTAATCTTACGGGGGTGCGTTGGGAGCAGTTCTTC.

This chain links TRBV15 with TRBJ1-2; a weak D match, TRBD1 (6 bases). The germline V gene has CDR1 LNHNV and CDR2 YYDKDF (reference sequence). The CDR3 is made up of 13 amino acids. V lost 0 bases, J lost 7 bases, and 9 bases lay in between. The CDR3 nucleotides are TGTGCCACCAGCAGAGATGGGGGCGCTGGCTACACCTTC. Amino acids: CATSRDGGAGYTF.

This clone ranks as medium-sized. The J gene is TRBJ1-2, the V gene TRBV28; D possibly corresponds to TRBD1 (6 bases). The germline V and J ends were trimmed by 6 bases and 5 bases, with 10 bases remaining between them. Germline loops: CDR1 MDHEN, CDR2 SYDVKM. The CDR3 totals 12 residues. The CDR3 region is CASSLGTYGYTF. The CDR3 DNA is TGTGCCAGCAGCCTCGGGACATATGGCTACACCTTC.

The chain combines TRBV24-1 with TRBJ2-7; 7 positions agree with TRBD2. J lost 0 bases, V lost 4 bases, and 2 bases had no gene match. Germline loops: CDR1 KGHDR, CDR2 SFDVKD. The CDR3 totals 14 residues. The CDR3 is CATSDRGSSYEQYF. CDR3 bases: TGTGCCACCAGTGACCGCGGGAGCTCCTACGAGCAGTACTTC.

The chain has TRBV19 and TRBJ1-3; no firm D call. CDR3 size: 13 residues. Looked up from germline, CDR1 is LNHDA and CDR2 is SQIVND (reference sequence). V shed 6 bases and J shed 0 bases, with 6 bases lying between them. For the CDR3, the DNA is TGTGCCAGTAGACAGAGCTCTGGAAACACCATATATTTT. This translates into CASRQSSGNTIYF.

This chain joins TRBV4-2 and TRBJ2-7, with D uncertain. The CDR3 is 12 amino acids. Germline lookup yields CDR1 LGHNA and CDR2 YNFKEQ. The ends were cut back, 4 bases at V and 0 bases at J, with 4 bases in the middle. The CDR3 protein is CASSLGSYEQYF. The CDR3 nucleotides are TGTGCCAGCAGCCTGGGCTCCTACGAGCAGTACTTC.

The chain combines TRBV19 with TRBJ1-1, with TRBD1 identical over 7 bases. J was trimmed by 0 bases and V by 7 bases; bases with no gene match: 8. Germline loops: CDR1 LNHDA, CDR2 SQIVND (reference sequence). The CDR3 loop spans 15 amino acids. The CDR3 region has the DNA TGTGCCAGTAATAAGGGGGACAGACTGAACACTGAAGCTTTCTTT. Amino acid sequence: CASNKGDRLNTEAFF.

The rearrangement uses TRBV7-9 and TRBJ2-1; 7 nucleotides line up with TRBD1. CDR3 length equals 15 residues. V lost 1 base to trimming and J lost 2 bases; unmatched junction nucleotides: 2. From germline, CDR1 is SEHNR and CDR2 FQNEAQ (reference sequence). Written as DNA, the CDR3 is TGTGCCAGCAGCTTAGGTCAGGGGGCCTACAATGAGCAGTTCTTC. This encodes CASSLGQGAYNEQFF. Using reference TRBV7-9 and TRBJ2-1 for the parts outside the CDR3, the full variable domain is DTGVSQNPRHKITKRGQNVTFRCDPISEHNRLYWYRQTLGQGPEFLTYFQNEAQLEKSRLLSDRFSAERPKGSFSTLEIQRTEQGDSAMYLCASSLGQGAYNEQFFGPGTRLTVL.

The chain combines TRBV2 with TRBJ2-5; D gene ambiguous. The length of the CDR3 is 14 residues. Trimming took off 5 bases at V and 6 bases at J, with 16 bases between the two ends. Germline V lookup: CDR1 SNHLY, CDR2 FYNNEI. The CDR3 sequence is CASSTDRVGKTQYF. The CDR3 coding sequence is TGTGCCAGCAGTACGGACCGGGTGGGAAAGACCCAGTACTTC.

The V and J genes are TRBV7-2 and TRBJ2-1; weak D call: TRBD2 (6 bases). V lost 5 bases and J lost 6, with 11 bases in between. This CDR3 contains 13 residues. Germline V gene sequence: CDR1 SGHTA, CDR2 FQGNSA. CDR3 in DNA: TGTGCCAGCAGCGCCTTGACTAGCAATGAGCAGTTCTTC. It is translated as CASSALTSNEQFF.

This clone is large (0.1 to 1%) in the sample. The chain carries TRBV30 and TRBJ2-7; D possibly corresponds to TRBD1 (6 bases). V was shortened by 1 base and J by 8 bases, with 18 bases between the two germline ends. There are 14 residues in the CDR3. Germline values: CDR1 GTSNPN, CDR2 SVGIG (reference sequence). The CDR3 here is CAWSGGTGSLKQYF. In DNA, the CDR3 is TGTGCCTGGAGTGGGGGAACAGGGAGTTTGAAGCAGTACTTC.

This chain joins TRBV2 and TRBJ1-1, with D tentatively TRBD1 (6 bases). Germline V gives CDR1 SNHLY, CDR2 FYNNEI. This CDR3 has 14 residues. Trimming shortened V by 7 bases and J by 1 base, and 13 bases separated the two germline ends. CDR3 region: CASIHRDKNTEAFF. The CDR3 DNA reads TGTGCCAGCATCCACCGGGACAAGAACACTGAAGCTTTCTTT.

This chain links TRBV19 with TRBJ1-1; D call uncertain. Germline CDR1 is LNHDA and CDR2 is SQIVND (reference sequence). This CDR3 region has 14 residues. V was clipped by 3 bases and J by 4 bases, with 12 bases between them. Here the CDR3 reads CASSMGEGFTEAFF. CDR3 bases: TGTGCCAGTAGTATGGGCGAGGGCTTCACTGAAGCTTTCTTT.

This rearrangement joins TRBV15 to TRBJ1-2, with D unresolved. V dropped 0 bases and J dropped 8 bases, with 16 bases sitting between them. CDR3 length equals 15 residues. Germline CDR1 and CDR2: LNHNV and YYDKDF (reference sequence). This chain's CDR3 is CATSRDPGLSGGYTF. CDR3 coding DNA: TGTGCCACCAGCAGAGATCCAGGACTGAGTGGAGGCTACACCTTC.